The source of this TCR beta chain is a study of breast tumors, draining lymph nodes, adjacent tissues. Findings and caveats of the study: Tumor T cell lymph node origin was a supported hypothesis, not proven. Most tumor T cells seemingly derive from lymph node, then expand in tumor.

Axillary draining lymph nodes of breast cancer patients supplied the node samples. This clonotype has ten or more counts. Its target is not known. One end of the junction varies from germline; a read error may be responsible. One entry per CDR3 protein results from TCRdb running MiXCR on the multiplex PCR reads. The table lists some 170,000 distinct CDR3 sequences, 33% of them singletons. CDR1 and CDR2 (germline): MNHEY, SVGEGT. CDR3 length: 13 amino acids. The clonotype comes from a female donor with breast cancer. Some clones in this sample may be carry-over from other donors' samples. Sequencing was performed on axillary lymph node tissue. This rearrangement joins TRBV6-2 or TRBV6-3 to TRBJ2-3, with TRBD2 matching over 9 bases. CDR3 protein: CASSYQGGGALFF. The CDR3 bases are TGTGCCAGCAGTTACCAGGGCGGGGGGGCCTTATTTTTT.